The T cell receptor (beta chain) described here comes from a study of blood T cells in healthy people across ages. Study at large: Template switching retrieved approximately one barcoded beta molecule for each two T cells.

Primed by a sample-barcoded 5' primer and a J-beta primer mix, a second PCR proceeded for about 7 to 12 cycles. TCRdb re-called the 5' RACE reads through MiXCR, storing one row per CDR3 protein. This table holds hundreds of thousands of distinct CDR3 sequences, 25% found once. The CDR3 spans 13 residues. V lost 5 bases, J lost 6 bases, and 4 bases stayed unmatched. Germline CDR1 and CDR2: PRHDT and FYEKMQ (reference sequence). Study-level findings and limits: Correlation between TCR beta diversity and naive T cell percentage was strong.

Turning to this clonotype: Its antigen remains unidentified.

The data also belong to a second study, concerning T cells of mothers and their children. That source reports: All donors were healthy and Caucasian; they were a few mothers and their six children. Every mother supplied over 9.5 million TCR beta CDR3 reads and every child about 3 million.

This receptor was taken from a boy aged 5-17 years in good health. Input material: blood. V gene TRBV13 combines with J gene TRBJ2-7; 10 nucleotides line up with TRBD1. The CDR3 spells CASSEGQGGEQYF. The CDR3 DNA reads TGTGCCAGCAGCGAAGGACAGGGGGGCGAGCAGTACTTC.